This T cell receptor beta chain is drawn from a study of PD-1 blockade in classical Hodgkin lymphoma. Study summary: The patients were dosed with nivolumab 3 mg/kg, infused intravenously every 2 weeks.

The data were produced by immunoSEQ multiplex PCR, yet TCRdb's version contains in-frame clones alone and is incomplete. The sample has roughly 100,000 clones, around 89% seen once; the top ten hold approximately 6.3%. Study conclusions and caveats: No one has yet defined what causes the repertoire differences, which may be disease activity or prior therapy.

Relapse was seen in all patients after autologous stem cell transplantation, and brentuximab vedotin exposure was variable. CDR1 MNHNY and CDR2 SVGAGI come from the germline V gene (reference sequence). The CDR3 covers 14 residues. V lost 2 bases, J lost 4 bases, and 4 bases stayed unmatched. Concerning this clone: Its antigen remains unknown.

The sample was peripheral blood mononuclear cells (PBMCs), taken before the second cycle of nivolumab. This sequence was found in a human donor with classical Hodgkin lymphoma. The V call is TRBV6-6, the J call TRBJ1-2; 7 bases map to TRBD1. The CDR3 sequence is CASSYRRDSYGYTF. The DNA for the CDR3 is TGTGCCAGCAGTTACCGTCGGGACAGCTATGGCTACACCTTC.